This is a list of T cell receptor beta chains from one sample in a study of a mutant IDH1 vaccine in newly diagnosed glioma. Method: immunoSEQ multiplex PCR; TCRdb's copy keeps in-frame clones and lacks some. Seen here are about 38,000 clones, about 80% observed once, and the top ten hold more than 5.5%. Their antigen targets remain unknown. Here the sequenced sample was PBMCs, taken from a glioma patient whose treatment included an IDH1 peptide vaccine. Receptor source: a man aged 35-49 years with glioma. Both conserved end residues are part of each CDR3. A D gene is named only where the DNA matches it firmly. Some rows have no size entry. The others give once, few or many, or a class for an expanded clone.

clone size: NA; D gene: NA; J gene: TRBJ1-6; V gene: TRBV6-6; CDR3 length: 14; CDR3 DNA: TGTGCCAGCAGTTGGGGGCCACGAAATTCACCCCTCCACTTT; CDR3 protein: CASSWGPRNSPLHF
clone size: NA; D gene: NA; J gene: TRBJ2-1; V gene: TRBV19; CDR3 length: 14; CDR3 DNA: TGTGCCACCAGTGACGGGAGCTCCTACAATGAGCAGTTCTTC; CDR3 protein: CATSDGSSYNEQFF
clone size: NA; D gene: TRBD1; J gene: TRBJ1-4; V gene: TRBV6-5; CDR3 length: 15; CDR3 DNA: TGTGCCAGCAGTTCCCTGGGACAGGTTAATGAAAAACTGTTTTTT; CDR3 protein: CASSSLGQVNEKLFF
clone size: NA; D gene: NA; J gene: TRBJ2-1; V gene: TRBV6-5; CDR3 length: 13; CDR3 DNA: TGTGCCAGCCGGCTTGGACAGTTCAATGAGCAGTTCTTC; CDR3 protein: CASRLGQFNEQFF
clone size: NA; D gene: NA; J gene: TRBJ2-7; V gene: TRBV6-1; CDR3 length: 13; CDR3 DNA: TGTGCCAACAGTGAGGGTGGTACCGTTCAGCAGTACTTC; CDR3 protein: CANSEGGTVQQYF
clone size: NA; D gene: NA; J gene: TRBJ2-2; V gene: TRBV13; CDR3 length: 14; CDR3 DNA: TGTGCCAGCAGCATTAGCCCCCTCACCGGGGAGCTGTTTTTT; CDR3 protein: CASSISPLTGELFF
clone size: NA; D gene: NA; J gene: TRBJ1-5; V gene: TRBV2; CDR3 length: 14; CDR3 DNA: TGTGCCAGCAGACAGGGACATAGCAATCAGCCCCAGCATTTT; CDR3 protein: CASRQGHSNQPQHF
clone size: NA; D gene: NA; J gene: TRBJ1-4; V gene: TRBV2; CDR3 length: 12; CDR3 DNA: TGTGCCAGCGAGGGGGAGAATGAAAAACTGTTTTTT; CDR3 protein: CASEGENEKLFF
clone size: once; D gene: TRBD2; J gene: TRBJ2-3; V gene: TRBV14; CDR3 length: 17; CDR3 DNA: TGTGCCAGCAGCCAAGCCTTCGTGGGGAGGGGCGCAGATACGCAGTATTTT; CDR3 protein: CASSQAFVGRGADTQYF
clone size: NA; D gene: NA; J gene: TRBJ1-4; V gene: TRBV30; CDR3 length: 12; CDR3 DNA: TGTGCCTGGAGTTCCGGCGCTGAAAAACTGTTTTTT; CDR3 protein: CAWSSGAEKLFF
clone size: few; D gene: NA; J gene: TRBJ1-6; V gene: TRBV6-4; CDR3 length: 14; CDR3 DNA: TGTGCCAGCAGCGATGGCAACCGCGGTTCACCCCTCCACTTT; CDR3 protein: CASSDGNRGSPLHF
clone size: few; D gene: TRBD1; J gene: TRBJ1-6; V gene: TRBV19; CDR3 length: 15; CDR3 DNA: TGTGCCAGTAGTCCATGGACAGGGGGCAATTCACCCCTCCACTTT; CDR3 protein: CASSPWTGGNSPLHF
clone size: few; D gene: TRBD2; J gene: TRBJ2-7; V gene: TRBV5-6; CDR3 length: 16; CDR3 DNA: TGTGCCAGCAGCCGGAGACTAGCGGGGGTGAGTTACGAGCAGTACTTC; CDR3 protein: CASSRRLAGVSYEQYF
clone size: NA; D gene: NA; J gene: TRBJ1-1; V gene: TRBV6-5; CDR3 length: 14; CDR3 DNA: TGTGCCAGCAGTTACGCAAGAAGGAACACTGAAGCTTTCTTT; CDR3 protein: CASSYARRNTEAFF
clone size: NA; D gene: NA; J gene: TRBJ1-2; V gene: TRBV14; CDR3 length: 14; CDR3 DNA: TGTGCCAGCAGCCAGCCCACGGGGAACTATGGCTACACCTTC; CDR3 protein: CASSQPTGNYGYTF
clone size: NA; D gene: NA; J gene: TRBJ1-2; V gene: TRBV30; CDR3 length: 14; CDR3 DNA: TGTGCCTGGACTTCGATAGGGCAGGGCTATGGCTACACCTTC; CDR3 protein: CAWTSIGQGYGYTF
clone size: NA; D gene: NA; J gene: TRBJ1-6; V gene: TRBV6-6; CDR3 length: 11; CDR3 DNA: TGTGCCAGCAGAGGGAACTCACCCCTCCACTTT; CDR3 protein: CASRGNSPLHF